This passage covers 20 T cell receptor beta chains from one sample sequenced in a study of cytomegalovirus exposure and HLA in healthy donors. Generated by immunoSEQ multiplex PCR, the TCRdb table keeps only in-frame clones and is missing some. The sample lists about 130,000 clones, approximately 92% occurring once. The specimen was PBMCs. These receptors originate from a woman between 18 and 29 years old in good health and CMV-seronegative.

The chain recombines TRBV6-5 with TRBJ2-1; D is unresolved. From germline, CDR1 is MNHEY and CDR2 SVGAGI. The V end lost 7 bases, the J end lost 2 bases, and 9 bases lay between the germline ends. This CDR3 has 13 amino acids. The CDR3 DNA sequence: TGTGCCAGCAACTCCTTTGCCTACAATGAGCAGTTCTTC. This sequence encodes CASNSFAYNEQFF.

The chain recombines TRBV2 with TRBJ2-4, with 8 bases that match TRBD2. This CDR3 is 15 amino acids long. CDR1 SNHLY and CDR2 FYNNEI come from the germline V gene. J lost 7 bases, V lost 6 bases, and 11 bases had no gene match. The chain's CDR3 is CASRRGTRILNIQYF. CDR3 DNA: TGTGCCAGCAGGAGGGGGACTAGGATCCTTAACATTCAGTACTTC.

Many counts were recorded for this clone. This chain joins TRBV5-1 and TRBJ1-1; 8 bases are shared with TRBD1. Germline CDR1 SGHRS, CDR2 YFSETQ. Trimming cost V 4 bases and J 1 base; bases outside gene matches: 6. The CDR3 length is 15 residues. CDR3 DNA: TGCGCCAGCAGCCCAGCCGGGACAGGGAACACTGAAGCTTTCTTT. Its protein is CASSPAGTGNTEAFF. Using reference TRBV5-1 and TRBJ1-1 for the parts outside the CDR3, the full variable domain is KAGVTQTPRYLIKTRGQQVTLSCSPISGHRSVSWYQQTPGQGLQFLFEYFSETQRNKGNFPGRFSGRQFSNSRSEMNVSTLELGDSALYLCASSPAGTGNTEAFFGQGTRLTVV.

The chain combines TRBV6-5 with TRBJ1-1, with 7 bases identical to TRBD1. CDR1 is MNHEY, CDR2 SVGAGI, per germline. The CDR3 consists of 14 residues. V trimming: 1 base; J trimming: 4 bases; junction bases outside the gene matches: 3. CDR3 residues: CASSYWGQSTEAFF. As DNA, the CDR3 is TGTGCCAGCAGTTACTGGGGACAGAGCACTGAAGCTTTCTTT.

The V and J genes are TRBV2 and TRBJ1-1; D remains unclear. Trimming cost V 5 bases and J 1 base, with 14 bases left between them. The CDR3 covers 15 residues. Germline CDR1 and CDR2: SNHLY and FYNNEI. The CDR3 coding sequence is TGTGCCAGCAGTTCACGGGGTCCCTGGAACACTGAAGCTTTCTTT. Its translation: CASSSRGPWNTEAFF.

The chain couples TRBV5-1 to TRBJ1-4, with a tentative D call TRBD1 (5 bases). Trimming left V 0 bases short and J 8 bases short, with 11 bases between. CDR1 SGHRS and CDR2 YFSETQ come from the germline V gene. This CDR3 is built from 14 residues. In nucleotides, the CDR3 is TGCGCCAGCAGCTTGGGTCGGGGGATGGAAAAACTGTTTTTT. This sequence encodes CASSLGRGMEKLFF.

The chain links TRBV19 to TRBJ1-2, with D perhaps TRBD1 (6 bases). The CDR3 has 17 amino acids. V gave up 6 bases and J gave up 6 bases, with 26 bases separating them. CDR1 is LNHDA, CDR2 SQIVND, per germline (reference sequence). Here the CDR3 reads CASSHSRGITGTHGYTF. The CDR3 DNA is TGTGCCAGTAGCCACAGTCGAGGGATAACAGGGACGCATGGCTACACCTTC.

CDR3 protein: CASSPPQAGTQIGFEQYF. In DNA, the CDR3 is TGTGCCAGCAGCCCCCCCCAGGCCGGGACACAAATTGGATTCGAGCAGTACTTC. This rearrangement joins TRBV7-6 to TRBJ2-7, with D possibly matching TRBD1 (6 bases). With 5 bases removed from V and 6 bases from J, the gap between germline ends came to 29 bases. The germline V gene encodes CDR1 SGHVS and CDR2 FNYEAQ. The CDR3 contains 18 residues.

A single count supports this clone. The chain uses TRBV29-1 and TRBJ2-7; weak D call: TRBD1 (6 bases). V was clipped by 4 bases and J by 6 bases, with 19 bases between them. Per germline, CDR1 SQVTM and CDR2 ANQGSEA. The length of the CDR3 is 14 residues. The chain's CDR3 is CSVGGAGAVFEQYF. CDR3 sequence (DNA): TGCAGCGTTGGAGGAGCAGGGGCGGTCTTCGAGCAGTACTTC.

J is TRBJ2-1 and V is TRBV19; maybe TRBD1 (6 bases). This CDR3 spans 16 amino acids. Trimming stripped 5 bases from V and 7 bases from J, with 21 bases between. Per germline, CDR1 LNHDA and CDR2 SQIVND (reference sequence). CDR3 amino acids: CASSFLLWGPRNEQFF. DNA for the CDR3: TGTGCCAGTAGTTTTCTTTTATGGGGGCCTCGGAATGAGCAGTTCTTC.

The sample holds a few counts of this clone. Germline is not matched at one junction end, which may reflect a read error. The chain combines TRBV19 with TRBJ2-7, with D uncertain. This CDR3 has 9 residues. In germline, CDR1 is LNHDA, CDR2 SQIVND (reference sequence). CDR3 protein: CASSIVEVF. The DNA for the CDR3 is TGTGCCAGTAGTATAGTCGAGGTCTTC.

This clone was seen once. This chain links TRBV9 with TRBJ2-7; D possibly corresponds to TRBD1 (5 bases). CDR3 length equals 15 residues. Germline-derived CDR1 and CDR2 are SGDLS and YYNGEE. The V gene lost 0 bases and the J gene lost 0 bases, with 10 bases spanning the gap. Here the CDR3 DNA reads TGTGCCAGCAGCGTAGGACAGCTGAGCTCCTACGAGCAGTACTTC. Its protein product is CASSVGQLSSYEQYF.

The chain employs TRBV4-1 and TRBJ2-7; weak D call: TRBD2 (6 bases). The CDR3 runs to 18 residues. Trimming removed 4 bases from V and 7 bases from J, with 29 bases in between. Germline V gene sequence: CDR1 MGHRA, CDR2 YSYEKL. CDR3 loop: CASSPSVVQRVTWGEQYF. CDR3 coding DNA: TGCGCCAGCAGCCCCTCCGTGGTCCAGCGGGTTACCTGGGGGGAGCAGTACTTC.

The gene calls are TRBV6-6 and TRBJ1-2; the D gene is possibly TRBD1 (5 bases). The CDR3 is 15 residues long. Trimming took 2 bases from V and 1 from J, leaving 11 bases between them. Germline CDR1 reads MNHNY; CDR2 reads SVGAGI (reference sequence). The CDR3 sequence: CASSYGALHNYGYTF. The CDR3 DNA is TGTGCCAGCAGTTACGGGGCGCTTCATAACTATGGCTACACCTTC.

The chain joins TRBV6-5 to TRBJ2-5, with D unresolved. In germline, CDR1 is MNHEY, CDR2 SVGAGI. This CDR3 is 13 amino acids long. The germline V and J ends were trimmed by 2 bases and 1 base, with 5 bases remaining between them. CDR3 coding DNA: TGTGCCAGCAGTTACGGCGGCCAAGAGACCCAGTACTTC. It specifies CASSYGGQETQYF.

This chain connects TRBV11-2 to TRBJ1-1; D gene uncertain. This CDR3 spans 13 amino acids. Germline CDR1 SGHAT, CDR2 FQNNGV. V dropped 0 bases and J dropped 10 bases, with 12 bases sitting between them. CDR3 sequence reads: CASSLDLNRRAFF. In DNA form, the CDR3 reads TGTGCCAGCAGCTTAGATTTAAACAGACGAGCTTTCTTT. Full variable domain (missing parts from reference TRBV11-2 and TRBJ1-1): EAGVAQSPRYKIIEKRQSVAFWCNPISGHATLYWYQQILGQGPKLLIQFQNNGVVDDSQLPKDRFSAERLKGVDSTLKIQPAKLEDSAVYLCASSLDLNRRAFFGQGTRLTVV.

The chain uses TRBV19 and TRBJ2-3; 9 bases line up with TRBD1. This CDR3 region has 15 residues. Trimming at V came to 5 bases and at J to 6 bases, leaving 9 bases not matched to a gene. Germline CDR1 reads LNHDA; CDR2 reads SQIVND (reference sequence). The DNA for the CDR3 is TGTGCCAGTAGTGATACAGGGGGCGCAACCGATACGCAGTATTTT. Protein: CASSDTGGATDTQYF.

V gene TRBV19 combines with J gene TRBJ1-2; tentative D call: TRBD1 (5 bases). The CDR3 is made up of 12 amino acids. Germline V lookup: CDR1 LNHDA, CDR2 SQIVND (reference sequence). The V gene lost 3 bases and the J gene lost 7 bases, with 9 bases spanning the gap. Written as DNA, the CDR3 is TGTGCCAGTAGTATTGATCAGGGTGGCTACACCTTC. The encoded protein is CASSIDQGGYTF.

This rearrangement joins TRBV7-6 to TRBJ2-7, with TRBD2 as a possible D gene (7 bases). The CDR3 is made up of 16 amino acids. V was shortened by 4 bases and J by 1 base, with 17 bases between the two germline ends. The germline gives CDR1 SGHVS, CDR2 FNYEAQ. The CDR3 loop is CASSSATGGRSYEQYF. In nucleotides, the CDR3 is TGTGCCAGCAGCTCAGCGACGGGGGGCCGGTCCTACGAGCAGTACTTC. Filled out from reference TRBV7-6 and TRBJ2-7, the complete variable domain reads GAGVSQSPRYKVTKRGQDVALRCDPISGHVSLYWYRQALGQGPEFLTYFNYEAQQDKSGLPNDRFSAERPEGSISTLTIQRTEQRDSAMYRCASSSATGGRSYEQYFGPGTRLTVT.

The DNA of the CDR3 is TGTGCCAGCACCTTGGGCCCGGACTATGGCTACACCTTC. Its protein product is CASTLGPDYGYTF. J is TRBJ1-2 and V is TRBV2, with no clear D. CDR3 length equals 13 residues. Germline values: CDR1 SNHLY, CDR2 FYNNEI. The ends were cut back, 7 bases at V and 3 bases at J, with 12 bases in the middle. The whole variable domain, filled in from reference TRBV2 and TRBJ1-2, reads EPEVTQTPSHQVTQMGQEVILRCVPISNHLYFYWYRQILGQKVEFLVSFYNNEISEKSEIFDDQFSVERPDGSNFTLKIRSTKLEDSAMYFCASTLGPDYGYTFGSGTRLTVV.